The TCR beta chain under discussion was sequenced for a study of shared clonotypes between healthy human individuals. In the study overall: CD4 naive and memory got three plates each, CD8 naive two, CD8 memory one. Study-level results: Naive subsets tended to show greater estimated richness than memory subsets.

A note on this clone: The antigen is not known.

Study donors comprised healthy, HIV-negative adults devoid of recent acute infection or vaccination. Trimming left V 4 bases short and J 1 base short, with 10 bases between. Germline loops: CDR1 SQVTM, CDR2 ANQGSEA. This CDR3 is built from 13 residues. Sequencing was performed with immunoSEQ multiplex PCR; in TCRdb, only in-frame clones are kept and a portion is missing. Of about 1.1 million clones in the sample, around 78% are singletons; the top ten hold under 0.65%. The sequenced sample consisted of memory CD4+ T cells from PBMCs. The subset here: CD45RA-negative fraction. The sequence came from a man aged 18 to 29 in good health. Some clones in this sample may be carry-over from other donors' samples. The chain uses TRBV29-1 and TRBJ1-1; unclear D gene. CDR3 region: CSVGSAGNTEAFF. CDR3 in DNA: TGCAGCGTTGGGTCCGCAGGGAACACTGAAGCTTTCTTT.